This T cell receptor (beta chain) was recovered during a study of shared clonotypes between healthy human individuals. CDR1 is SGHTA, CDR2 FQGNSA, per germline. Trimming removed 1 base from V and 0 bases from J; junction bases left unmatched: 5. The length of the CDR3 is 16 residues. The assay was immunoSEQ multiplex PCR, and TCRdb's table has in-frame clones only and misses some. The table lists approximately 1.1 million clones, 75% to 80% of them singletons. The source of this sequence is a man younger than 35 in good health. Some clones in this sample may be carry-over from other donors' samples. Material for sequencing was memory CD4+ T cells from PBMCs. Subset defined: CD45RA-negative fraction. The chain couples TRBV7-2 to TRBJ1-1; 7 bases are shared with TRBD1. The CDR3: CASSLGGTVMNTEAFF. CDR3 coding DNA: TGTGCCAGCAGCTTAGGCGGGACAGTCATGAACACTGAAGCTTTCTTT.